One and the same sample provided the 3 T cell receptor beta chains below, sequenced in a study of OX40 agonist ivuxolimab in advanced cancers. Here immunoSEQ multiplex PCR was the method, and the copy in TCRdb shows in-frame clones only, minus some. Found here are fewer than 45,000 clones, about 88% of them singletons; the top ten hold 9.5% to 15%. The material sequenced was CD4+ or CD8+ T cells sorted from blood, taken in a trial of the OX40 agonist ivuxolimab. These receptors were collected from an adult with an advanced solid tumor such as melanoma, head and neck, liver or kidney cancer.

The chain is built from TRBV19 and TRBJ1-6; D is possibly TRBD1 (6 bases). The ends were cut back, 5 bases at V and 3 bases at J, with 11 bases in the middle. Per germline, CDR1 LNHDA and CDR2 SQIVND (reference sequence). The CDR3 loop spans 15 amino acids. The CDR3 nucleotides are TGTGCCAGTAGTTATCGAGGGGGCTATAATTCACCCCTCCACTTT. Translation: CASSYRGGYNSPLHF. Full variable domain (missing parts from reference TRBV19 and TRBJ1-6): DGGITQSPKYLFRKEGQNVTLSCEQNLNHDAMYWYRQDPGQGLRLIYYSQIVNDFQKGDIAEGYSVSREKKESFPLTVTSAQKNPTAFYLCASSYRGGYNSPLHFGNGTRLTVT.

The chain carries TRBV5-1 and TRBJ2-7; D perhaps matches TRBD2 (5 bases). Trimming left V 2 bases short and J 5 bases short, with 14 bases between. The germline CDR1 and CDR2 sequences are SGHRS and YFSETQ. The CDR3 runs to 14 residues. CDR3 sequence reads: CASSFGGSGNEQYF. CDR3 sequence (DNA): TGCGCCAGCAGCTTCGGCGGGTCCGGCAACGAGCAGTACTTC.

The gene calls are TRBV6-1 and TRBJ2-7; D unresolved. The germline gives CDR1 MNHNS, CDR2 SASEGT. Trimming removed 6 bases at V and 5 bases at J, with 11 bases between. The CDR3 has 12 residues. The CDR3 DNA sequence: TGTGCCAGCAGGAAGGGAAGTGACGAGCAGTACTTC. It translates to CASRKGSDEQYF.